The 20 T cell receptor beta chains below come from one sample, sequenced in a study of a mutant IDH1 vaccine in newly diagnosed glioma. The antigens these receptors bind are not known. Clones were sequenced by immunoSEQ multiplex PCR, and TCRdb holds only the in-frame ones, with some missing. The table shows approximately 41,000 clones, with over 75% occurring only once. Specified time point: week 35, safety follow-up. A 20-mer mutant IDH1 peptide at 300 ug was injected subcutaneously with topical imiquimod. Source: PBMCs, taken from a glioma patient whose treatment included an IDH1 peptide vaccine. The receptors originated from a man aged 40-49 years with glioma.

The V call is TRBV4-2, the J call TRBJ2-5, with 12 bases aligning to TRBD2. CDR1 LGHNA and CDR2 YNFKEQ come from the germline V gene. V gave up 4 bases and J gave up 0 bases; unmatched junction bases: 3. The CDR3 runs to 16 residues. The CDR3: CASSRTSGANQETQYF. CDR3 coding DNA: TGTGCCAGCAGCCGGACTAGCGGGGCCAACCAAGAGACCCAGTACTTC.

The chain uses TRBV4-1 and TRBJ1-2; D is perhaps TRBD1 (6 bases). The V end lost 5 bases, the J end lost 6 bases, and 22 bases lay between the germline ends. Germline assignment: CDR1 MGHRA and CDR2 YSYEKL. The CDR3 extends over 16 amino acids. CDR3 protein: CASSEITTGRRNGYTF. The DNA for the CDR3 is TGCGCCAGCAGCGAAATTACAACAGGGAGGAGAAATGGCTACACCTTC.

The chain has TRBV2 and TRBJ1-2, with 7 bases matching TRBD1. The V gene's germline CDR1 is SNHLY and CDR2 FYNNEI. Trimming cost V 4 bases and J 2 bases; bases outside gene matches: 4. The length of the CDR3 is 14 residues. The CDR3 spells CASSGETGNYGYTF. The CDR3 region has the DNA TGTGCCAGCAGTGGAGAGACAGGGAACTATGGCTACACCTTC.

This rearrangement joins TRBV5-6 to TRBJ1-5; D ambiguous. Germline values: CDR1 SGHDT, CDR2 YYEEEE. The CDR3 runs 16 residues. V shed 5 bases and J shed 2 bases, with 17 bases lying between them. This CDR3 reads CASSFYDFRGNQPQHF. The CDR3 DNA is TGTGCCAGCAGTTTCTACGACTTTAGGGGCAATCAGCCCCAGCATTTT.

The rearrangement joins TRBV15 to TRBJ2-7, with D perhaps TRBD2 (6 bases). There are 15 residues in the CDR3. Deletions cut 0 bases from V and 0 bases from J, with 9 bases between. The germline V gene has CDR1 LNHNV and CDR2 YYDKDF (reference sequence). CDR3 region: CATSREEGYSYEQYF. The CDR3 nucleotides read TGTGCCACCAGCAGAGAGGAGGGGTACTCCTACGAGCAGTACTTC.

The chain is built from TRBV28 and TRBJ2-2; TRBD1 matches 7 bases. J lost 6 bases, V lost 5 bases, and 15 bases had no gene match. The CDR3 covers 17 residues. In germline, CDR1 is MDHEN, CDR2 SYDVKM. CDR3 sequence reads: CASSILGRQGDAGELFF. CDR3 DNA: TGTGCCAGCAGTATCTTAGGTCGTCAGGGGGACGCCGGGGAGCTGTTTTTT.

The CDR3 region has the DNA TGTGCCAGCAGCCTCGTAGGGGTTTCACCCCTCCACTTT. Encoded protein: CASSLVGVSPLHF. The gene calls are TRBV11-2 and TRBJ1-6; tentatively, D is TRBD1 (5 bases). V was shortened by 5 bases and J by 9 bases, with 11 bases between the two germline ends. This CDR3 has 13 amino acids. CDR1 and CDR2 from the germline V gene are SGHAT and FQNNGV.

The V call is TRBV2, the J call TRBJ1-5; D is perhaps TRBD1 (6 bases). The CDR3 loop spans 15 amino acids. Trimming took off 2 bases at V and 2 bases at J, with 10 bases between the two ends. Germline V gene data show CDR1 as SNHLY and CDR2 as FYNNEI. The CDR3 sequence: CASSEQAGGNQPQHF. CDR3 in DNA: TGTGCCAGCAGTGAACAGGCAGGGGGCAATCAGCCCCAGCATTTT. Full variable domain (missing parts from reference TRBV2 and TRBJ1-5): EPEVTQTPSHQVTQMGQEVILRCVPISNHLYFYWYRQILGQKVEFLVSFYNNEISEKSEIFDDQFSVERPDGSNFTLKIRSTKLEDSAMYFCASSEQAGGNQPQHFGDGTRLSIL.

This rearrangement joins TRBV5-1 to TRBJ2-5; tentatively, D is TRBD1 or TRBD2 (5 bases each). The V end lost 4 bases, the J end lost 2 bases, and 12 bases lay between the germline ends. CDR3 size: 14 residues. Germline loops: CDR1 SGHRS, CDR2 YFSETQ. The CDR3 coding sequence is TGCGCCAGCAGCCTGGCCGGGGCTCAAGAGACCCAGTACTTC. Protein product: CASSLAGAQETQYF.

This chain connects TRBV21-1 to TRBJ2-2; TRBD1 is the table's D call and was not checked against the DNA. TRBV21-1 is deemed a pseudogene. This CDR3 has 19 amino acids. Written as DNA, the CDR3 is TGTGCCAGCAGCACCGGGACAGGGGGTTTGCGCACACACACCGGGGAGCTGTTTTTT. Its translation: CASSTGTGGLRTHTGELFF.

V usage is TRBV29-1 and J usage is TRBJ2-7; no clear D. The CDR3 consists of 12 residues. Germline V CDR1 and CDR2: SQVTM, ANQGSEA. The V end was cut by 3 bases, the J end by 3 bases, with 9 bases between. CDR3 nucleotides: TGCAGCGTTGAGGGCAGCCGCTACGAGCAGTACTTC. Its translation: CSVEGSRYEQYF.

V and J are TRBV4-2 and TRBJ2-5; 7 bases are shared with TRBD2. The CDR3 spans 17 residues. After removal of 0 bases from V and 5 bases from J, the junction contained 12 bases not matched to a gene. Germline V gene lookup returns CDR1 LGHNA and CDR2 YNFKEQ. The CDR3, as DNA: TGTGCCAGCAGCCAAGATTATTTAAGAGGGGAGGGTGAGACCCAGTACTTC. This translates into CASSQDYLRGEGETQYF.

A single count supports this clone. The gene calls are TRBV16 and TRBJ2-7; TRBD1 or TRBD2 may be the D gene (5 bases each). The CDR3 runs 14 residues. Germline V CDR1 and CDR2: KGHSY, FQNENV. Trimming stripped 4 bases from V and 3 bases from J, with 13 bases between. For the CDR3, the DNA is TGTGCCAGCAGCCCCGGGACGGAACTCTACGAGCAGTACTTC. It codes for CASSPGTELYEQYF.

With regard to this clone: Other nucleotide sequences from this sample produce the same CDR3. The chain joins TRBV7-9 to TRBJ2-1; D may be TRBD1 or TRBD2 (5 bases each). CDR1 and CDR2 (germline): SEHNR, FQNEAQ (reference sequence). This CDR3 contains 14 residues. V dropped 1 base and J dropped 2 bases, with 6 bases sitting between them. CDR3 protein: CASSLEGPYNEQFF. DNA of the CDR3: TGTGCCAGCAGCTTAGAGGGACCCTACAATGAGCAGTTCTTC.

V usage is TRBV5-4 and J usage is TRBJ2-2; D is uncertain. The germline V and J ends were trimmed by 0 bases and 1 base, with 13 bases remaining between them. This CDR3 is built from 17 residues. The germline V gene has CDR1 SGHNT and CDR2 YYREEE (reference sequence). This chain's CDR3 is CASSLAIHPGNTGELFF. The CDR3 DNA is TGTGCCAGCAGCTTGGCAATTCACCCAGGGAACACCGGGGAGCTGTTTTTT.

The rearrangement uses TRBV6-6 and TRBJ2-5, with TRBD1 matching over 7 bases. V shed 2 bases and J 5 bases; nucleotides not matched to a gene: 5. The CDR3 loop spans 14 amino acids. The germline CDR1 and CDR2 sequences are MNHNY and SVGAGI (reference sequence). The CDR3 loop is CASSYIGGRETQYF. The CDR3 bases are TGTGCCAGCAGTTACATAGGGGGCCGGGAGACCCAGTACTTC.

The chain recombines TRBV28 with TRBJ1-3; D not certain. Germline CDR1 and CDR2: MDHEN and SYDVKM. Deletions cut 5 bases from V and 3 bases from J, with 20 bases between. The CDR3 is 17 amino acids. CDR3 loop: CASSPSRKGRYGNTIYF. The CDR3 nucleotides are TGTGCCAGCAGTCCATCCCGGAAGGGTCGTTATGGAAACACCATATATTTT. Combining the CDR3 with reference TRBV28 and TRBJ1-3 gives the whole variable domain DVKVTQSSRYLVKRTGEKVFLECVQDMDHENMFWYRQDPGLGLRLIYFSYDVKMKEKGDIPEGYSVSREKKERFSLILESASTNQTSMYLCASSPSRKGRYGNTIYFGEGSWLTVV.

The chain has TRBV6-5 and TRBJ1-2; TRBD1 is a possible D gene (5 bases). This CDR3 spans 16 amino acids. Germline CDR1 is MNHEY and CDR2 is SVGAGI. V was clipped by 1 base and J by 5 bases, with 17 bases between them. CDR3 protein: CASSYFPEGLWYGYTF. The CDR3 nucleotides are TGTGCCAGCAGTTACTTCCCAGAGGGACTATGGTATGGCTACACCTTC.

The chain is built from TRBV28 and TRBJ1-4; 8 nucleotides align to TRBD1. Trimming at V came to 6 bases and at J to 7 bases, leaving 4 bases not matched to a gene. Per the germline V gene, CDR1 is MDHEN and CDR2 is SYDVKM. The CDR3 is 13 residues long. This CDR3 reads CASRPDRAEKLFF. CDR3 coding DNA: TGTGCCAGCAGACCGGACAGGGCTGAAAAACTGTTTTTT.

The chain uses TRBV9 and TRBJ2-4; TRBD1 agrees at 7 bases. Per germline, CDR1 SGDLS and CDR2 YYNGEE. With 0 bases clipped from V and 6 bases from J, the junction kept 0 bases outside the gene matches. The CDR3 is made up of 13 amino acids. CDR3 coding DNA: TGTGCCAGCAGCGTAGGACAGGGAAACATTCAGTACTTC. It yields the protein CASSVGQGNIQYF.